Sequencing of this T cell receptor beta chain was carried out in a study of shared clonotypes between healthy human individuals. Whole-study context: The composition of the donors was a couple of women and a few men aged 18 to 49. General observations from the study: Limitation of the genetic and exposure-history diversity represented came from the few donors. Donor clonotype sharing was expected to depend on sequencing depth.

Per the authors' pipeline: Filtering differed, since immunoSEQ gave only junction sequences and no quality scores. Clones were sequenced by immunoSEQ multiplex PCR, and TCRdb holds only the in-frame ones, with some missing. V and J calls and clone size are copied from that table; D and trimming were computed from the DNA. The sample comprises hundreds of thousands of clones, roughly 80% of which are singletons, and around 12% rests with the top ten. About this clone: Its antigen is undetermined. Since a far larger clone is one base different, this is likely a read error.

This CDR3 is 16 amino acids long. Germline V lookup: CDR1 SGHNT, CDR2 YYREEE (reference sequence). V gene TRBV5-4 combines with J gene TRBJ1-2; D might be TRBD1 (5 bases). This clonotype was obtained from a middle-aged woman in good health. Some clones in this sample may be carry-over from other donors' samples. Sequences were obtained from PBMCs. CDR3 sequence reads: CASSLESEGSYYGHTF. As DNA, the CDR3 is TGTGCCAGCAGCTTGGAGTCTGAGGGGTCTTACTATGGCCACACCTTC.